Listed below are T cell receptor beta chains from one sample, sequenced in a study of control samples from healthy donors and cancer patients. Profiled with immunoSEQ multiplex PCR; TCRdb holds only in-frame clones, not every one. This sample has fewer than 200,000 clones, with around nine tenths found just once. What was sequenced was blood. The receptors originated from a man aged 30 to 45 in good health. CDR3s include the opening cysteine and the closing phenylalanine or tryptophan. A D gene is named only where the DNA matches it firmly. Not every row has a clone size; where given, it reads once, few, many or a size class.

d_gene: NA
abundance: NA
j_gene: TRBJ2-2
v_gene: TRBV5-1
CDR3aa: CASSLDYPNTGELFF
CDR3nt: TGCGCCAGCAGCTTGGACTACCCGAACACCGGGGAGCTGTTTTTT

d_gene: TRBD1
abundance: NA
j_gene: TRBJ2-2
v_gene: TRBV11-3
CDR3aa: CASSGQGGTGELFF
CDR3nt: TGTGCCAGCAGCGGACAGGGTGGCACCGGGGAGCTGTTTTTT

d_gene: NA
abundance: NA
j_gene: TRBJ2-7
v_gene: TRBV12-1
CDR3aa: CASTTRPGYEQYF
CDR3nt: TGTGCCAGCACCACAAGGCCAGGGTACGAGCAGTACTTC

d_gene: NA
abundance: NA
j_gene: TRBJ1-3
v_gene: TRBV6-5
CDR3aa: CASSQLTAPWNTIYF
CDR3nt: TGTGCCAGCAGTCAATTGACGGCGCCTTGGAACACCATATATTTT

d_gene: TRBD2
abundance: NA
j_gene: TRBJ2-2
v_gene: TRBV5-6
CDR3aa: CASSLGGGRGTGELFF
CDR3nt: TGTGCCAGCAGCTTGGGGGGCGGGAGAGGCACCGGGGAGCTGTTTTTT

d_gene: NA
abundance: once
j_gene: TRBJ1-1
v_gene: TRBV2
CDR3aa: CASSPRPENTEAFF
CDR3nt: TGTGCCAGCAGTCCTCGACCCGAGAACACTGAAGCTTTCTTT

d_gene: TRBD2
abundance: NA
j_gene: TRBJ2-3
v_gene: TRBV7-9
CDR3aa: CASSFSTSGSFTDTQYF
CDR3nt: TGTGCCAGCAGCTTTTCGACTAGCGGTTCCTTCACAGATACGCAGTATTTT

d_gene: NA
abundance: NA
j_gene: TRBJ2-1
v_gene: TRBV11-2
CDR3aa: CASRSVTVSEQFF
CDR3nt: TGTGCCAGCCGTAGCGTGACAGTAAGCGAGCAGTTCTTC

d_gene: NA
abundance: NA
j_gene: TRBJ2-5
v_gene: TRBV28
CDR3aa: CASSPLQGTTETQYF
CDR3nt: TGTGCCAGCAGTCCTCTGCAGGGGACCACAGAGACCCAGTACTTC

d_gene: NA
abundance: NA
j_gene: TRBJ2-7
v_gene: TRBV19
CDR3aa: CASSKVEVGSSEQYF
CDR3nt: TGTGCCAGTAGCAAGGTCGAGGTGGGCTCATCTGAGCAGTACTTC

d_gene: NA
abundance: NA
j_gene: TRBJ2-7
v_gene: TRBV3-1/TRBV3-2
CDR3aa: CASSSAGSEQYF
CDR3nt: TGTGCCAGCAGCTCCGCCGGATCCGAGCAGTACTTC

d_gene: TRBD2
abundance: NA
j_gene: TRBJ2-2
v_gene: TRBV5-5
CDR3aa: CASSSAGGPTGELFF
CDR3nt: TGTGCCAGCAGCTCTGCGGGGGGTCCCACCGGGGAGCTGTTTTTT

d_gene: NA
abundance: once
j_gene: TRBJ2-2
v_gene: TRBV2
CDR3aa: CASRRDNLRGGELFF
CDR3nt: TGTGCCAGCCGTAGGGACAACCTCCGGGGCGGGGAGCTGTTTTTT

d_gene: NA
abundance: once
j_gene: TRBJ2-1
v_gene: TRBV6-6
CDR3aa: CASKRRSYNEQFF
CDR3nt: TGTGCCAGCAAGAGGCGGTCCTACAATGAGCAGTTCTTC

d_gene: TRBD1
abundance: NA
j_gene: TRBJ1-2
v_gene: TRBV6-5
CDR3aa: CASSYSRQGRGYTF
CDR3nt: TGTGCCAGCAGTTACTCAAGACAGGGGAGAGGCTACACCTTC

d_gene: NA
abundance: NA
j_gene: TRBJ2-7
v_gene: TRBV18
CDR3aa: CASSPSMGRIVEQYF
CDR3nt: TGTGCCAGCTCACCATCAATGGGACGAATTGTCGAGCAGTACTTC

d_gene: NA
abundance: NA
j_gene: TRBJ1-2
v_gene: TRBV6-1
CDR3aa: CASSEGFVSARGYTF
CDR3nt: TGTGCCAGCAGTGAAGGTTTTGTATCCGCGCGTGGCTACACCTTC

d_gene: NA
abundance: once
j_gene: TRBJ1-5
v_gene: TRBV19
CDR3aa: CASSIEGAGGAGQPQHF
CDR3nt: TGTGCCAGTAGTATAGAGGGGGCCGGGGGAGCAGGTCAGCCCCAGCATTTT

d_gene: NA
abundance: NA
j_gene: TRBJ1-2
v_gene: TRBV2
CDR3aa: CASSPGGNYGYTF
CDR3nt: TGTGCCAGCAGCCCGGGGGGTAACTATGGCTACACCTTC

d_gene: NA
abundance: NA
j_gene: TRBJ1-3
v_gene: TRBV5-1
CDR3aa: CASSLGDLSGNTIYF
CDR3nt: TGCGCCAGCAGCTTAGGGGATCTCTCTGGAAACACCATATATTTT

d_gene: NA
abundance: NA
j_gene: TRBJ1-2
v_gene: TRBV7-9
CDR3aa: CASSYPMTVANYGYTF
CDR3nt: TGTGCCAGCAGCTACCCAATGACAGTAGCTAACTATGGCTACACCTTC

d_gene: NA
abundance: NA
j_gene: TRBJ2-7
v_gene: TRBV27
CDR3aa: CASRLELGYEQYF
CDR3nt: TGTGCCAGCAGGTTAGAGCTCGGCTACGAGCAGTACTTC

d_gene: NA
abundance: NA
j_gene: TRBJ1-5
v_gene: TRBV6-5
CDR3aa: CASSSVDSLNQPQHF
CDR3nt: TGTGCCAGCAGTTCGGTGGACAGCCTCAATCAGCCCCAGCATTTT

d_gene: NA
abundance: NA
j_gene: TRBJ2-7
v_gene: TRBV6-2/TRBV6-3
CDR3aa: CASSNQVYEQYF
CDR3nt: TGTGCCAGCAGTAACCAGGTCTACGAGCAGTACTTC

d_gene: NA
abundance: once
j_gene: TRBJ1-2
v_gene: TRBV5-6
CDR3aa: CASSSWTRNGYTF
CDR3nt: TGTGCCAGCAGCTCTTGGACAAGGAATGGCTACACCTTC

d_gene: TRBD1
abundance: NA
j_gene: TRBJ1-3
v_gene: TRBV27
CDR3aa: CASSLRQGSSGNTIYF
CDR3nt: TGTGCCAGCAGTTTAAGACAGGGAAGCTCTGGAAACACCATATATTTT

d_gene: TRBD2
abundance: few
j_gene: TRBJ2-3
v_gene: TRBV5-5
CDR3aa: CASSSRLAGGADTQYF
CDR3nt: TGTGCCAGCAGCTCCAGACTAGCGGGGGGGGCAGATACGCAGTATTTT

d_gene: NA
abundance: NA
j_gene: TRBJ2-5
v_gene: TRBV5-1
CDR3aa: CASSFAQETQYF
CDR3nt: TGCGCCAGCAGCTTCGCCCAAGAGACCCAGTACTTC

d_gene: TRBD1
abundance: NA
j_gene: TRBJ2-2
v_gene: TRBV9
CDR3aa: CASSVVRDRGSGELFF
CDR3nt: TGTGCCAGCAGCGTAGTCCGGGACAGGGGCTCCGGGGAGCTGTTTTTT

d_gene: TRBD1
abundance: NA
j_gene: TRBJ1-5
v_gene: TRBV28
CDR3aa: CASSFPRTGGGYSNQPQHF
CDR3nt: TGTGCCAGCAGTTTTCCCCGGACAGGCGGCGGATATAGCAATCAGCCCCAGCATTTT

d_gene: NA
abundance: NA
j_gene: TRBJ1-1
v_gene: TRBV6-5
CDR3aa: CASSYSFGPLNTEAFF
CDR3nt: TGTGCCAGCAGTTACTCCTTCGGACCGCTGAACACTGAAGCTTTCTTT

d_gene: NA
abundance: NA
j_gene: TRBJ1-1
v_gene: TRBV4-1
CDR3aa: CASSQWTSRGNTEAFF
CDR3nt: TGCGCCAGCAGCCAGTGGACCTCCCGGGGGAACACTGAAGCTTTCTTT

d_gene: NA
abundance: NA
j_gene: TRBJ1-4
v_gene: TRBV7-9
CDR3aa: CASSFSGEKLFF
CDR3nt: TGTGCCAGCAGCTTCAGCGGGGAAAAACTGTTTTTT

d_gene: NA
abundance: few
j_gene: TRBJ1-4
v_gene: TRBV5-1
CDR3aa: CASRVLEEEKLFF
CDR3nt: TGCGCCAGCAGAGTTCTCGAGGAGGAAAAACTGTTTTTT

d_gene: NA
abundance: NA
j_gene: TRBJ1-2
v_gene: TRBV28
CDR3aa: CASTTRQSNYGYTF
CDR3nt: TGTGCCAGTACTACCAGACAGTCTAACTATGGCTACACCTTC

d_gene: NA
abundance: NA
j_gene: TRBJ2-2
v_gene: TRBV7-2
CDR3aa: CASRSLVNTGELFF
CDR3nt: TGTGCCAGCAGGTCCCTAGTCAACACCGGGGAGCTGTTTTTT

d_gene: TRBD2
abundance: NA
j_gene: TRBJ2-7
v_gene: TRBV10-3
CDR3aa: CAISEPRWASGNYEQYF
CDR3nt: TGTGCCATCAGTGAGCCCCGGTGGGCTAGCGGTAACTACGAGCAGTACTTC